The TCR beta chain under discussion was sequenced for a study of blood T cell repertoires in COVID-19 (TCRdb year 2020). Some background on the complete study: The collaborator samples originated in the United States, Italy and Spain and spanned the acute and convalescent phases of COVID-19. The material from the prospective study consisted of cDNA or gDNA derived from T cells, B-cell-depleted T cells, or PBMCs. The dataset comprised deeply sampled blood TCRbeta repertoires from subjects exposed to, actively infected with, or recovered from COVID-19. The repertoires were made available in a free public database intended to serve as a resource for research on the immune response to SARS-CoV-2. The samples were drawn from the first 160 participants of the ongoing ImmuneRACE study and from over a thousand subjects provided by 6 global collaborators. Sample metadata almost always included a de-identified subject ID, COVID-19 status, age in years and sex. Where available, HLA class I and class II types were taken from metadata supplied by the sample provider and were not determined by assay-based typing. Paper-wide results and their limitations: How much clinical and demographic metadata was included differed by source and by participant, and the metadata was provided uncurated.

This clone appeared a few times. Its antigen is currently not known. Per-base quality was not reported, and no clone a single base away is much larger than it. TCRbeta CDR3 regions were amplified from genomic DNA by means of the immunoSEQ Assay, a bias-controlled multiplex PCR. The published analysis was carried out like this. The number of nucleated cells in each sample was estimated by amplification of reference gene primers within the assay. To quantify the absolute abundance of each unique TCRbeta CDR3 rearrangement, sequence reads were collapsed and filtered. For each sample, productive Simpson clonality was calculated as the square root of Simpson's diversity index across productive rearrangements. Entries here come from immuneACCESS through TCRdb and include only in-frame sequences with V and J called. Some clones fail to appear in such tables; in the studies checked, an unresolved V gene covers under half of the shortfall, and the cause of the remainder is unknown. The DNA gave D and trimming, while V, J and clone size come from that table. Across this sample there are more than 250,000 clones, with roughly 84% seen only once. Clones ranked in the top ten supply 1% of the sample.

Collaborating institutions collected whole blood in K2EDTA tubes following their own protocols. For TCRbeta analysis, collaborators shipped samples as frozen whole blood, isolated PBMCs, or DNA extracted from either of those sample types. As encoded in the germline V gene (reference sequence), CDR1 is GTSNPN while CDR2 is SVGIG. After removal of 1 base from V and 4 bases from J, the junction retains 3 bases not matched to a gene. Including cysteine and phenylalanine, the CDR3 has 15 amino acids. Of the read, only the CDR3 DNA is kept; its 45 bases are in frame from base 1. The chain employs TRBV30 and TRBJ2-1; TRBD2 matches 11 bases in the middle. The source material was peripheral blood. This TCR derives from a man in his fifties or sixties with active or convalescent COVID-19. The bases read TGTGCCTGGAGTGAACTAGCGGGGGCTTACAATGAGCAGTTCTTC. It specifies CAWSELAGAYNEQFF.